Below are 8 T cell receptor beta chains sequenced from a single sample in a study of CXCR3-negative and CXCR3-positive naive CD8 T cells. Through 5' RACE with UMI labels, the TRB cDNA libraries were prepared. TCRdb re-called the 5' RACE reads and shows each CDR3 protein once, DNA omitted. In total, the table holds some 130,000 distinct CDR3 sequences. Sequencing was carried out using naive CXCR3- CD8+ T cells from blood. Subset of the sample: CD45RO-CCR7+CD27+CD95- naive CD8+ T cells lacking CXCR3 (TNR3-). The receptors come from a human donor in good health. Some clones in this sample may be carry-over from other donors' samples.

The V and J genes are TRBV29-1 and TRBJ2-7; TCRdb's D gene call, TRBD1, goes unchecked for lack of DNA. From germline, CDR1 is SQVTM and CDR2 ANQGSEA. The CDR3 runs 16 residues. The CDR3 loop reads CSVEVTDRGDSYEQYF.

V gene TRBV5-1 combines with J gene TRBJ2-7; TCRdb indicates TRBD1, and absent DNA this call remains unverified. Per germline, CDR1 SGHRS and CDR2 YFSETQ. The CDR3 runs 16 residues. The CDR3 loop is CASAPLEGQRSYEQYF. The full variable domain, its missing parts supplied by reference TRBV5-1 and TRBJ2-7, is KAGVTQTPRYLIKTRGQQVTLSCSPISGHRSVSWYQQTPGQGLQFLFEYFSETQRNKGNFPGRFSGRQFSNSRSEMNVSTLELGDSALYLCASAPLEGQRSYEQYFGPGTRLTVT.

CDR3 sequence: CASSEVDGYEQYF. This chain uses TRBV2 with TRBJ2-7. The CDR3 has 13 amino acids. Germline-derived CDR1 and CDR2 are SNHLY and FYNNEI.

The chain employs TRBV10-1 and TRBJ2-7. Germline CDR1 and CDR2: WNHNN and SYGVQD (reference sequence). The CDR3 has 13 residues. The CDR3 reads CASSDTKADEQYF.

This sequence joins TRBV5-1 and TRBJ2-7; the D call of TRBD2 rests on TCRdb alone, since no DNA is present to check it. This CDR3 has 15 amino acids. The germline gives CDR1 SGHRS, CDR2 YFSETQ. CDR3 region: CASSLGTSGEYEQYF.

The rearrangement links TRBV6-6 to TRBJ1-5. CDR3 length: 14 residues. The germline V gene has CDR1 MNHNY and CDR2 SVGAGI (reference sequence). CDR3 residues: CASSYPGGNQPQHF.

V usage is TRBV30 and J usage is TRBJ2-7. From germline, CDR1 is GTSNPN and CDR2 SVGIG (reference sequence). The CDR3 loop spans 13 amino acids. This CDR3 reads CAWSQGATYEQYF. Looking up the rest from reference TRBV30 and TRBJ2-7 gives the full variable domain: SQTIHQWPATLVQPVGSPLSLECTVEGTSNPNLYWYRQAAGRGLQLLFYSVGIGQISSEVPQNLSASRPQDRQFILSSKKLLLSDSGFYLCAWSQGATYEQYFGPGTRLTVT.

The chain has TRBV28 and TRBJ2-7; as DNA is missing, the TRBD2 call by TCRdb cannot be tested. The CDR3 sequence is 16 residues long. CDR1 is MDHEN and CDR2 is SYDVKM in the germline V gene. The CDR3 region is CASRSGLAGWYYEQYF.